This TCR beta chain was found in a study of metastatic and nonmetastatic thyroid tumors. On the study more broadly: Repertoire comparison spanned blood and tumor or nodule tissue of malignant and benign thyroid patients. Overall study findings and caveats: As reported, TCR beta diversity in blood and tumor was significantly higher in malignant thyroid tumors than in benign nodules.

The CDR3 totals 15 residues. The germline V gene encodes CDR1 SNHLY and CDR2 FYNNEI. The ends were cut back, 4 bases at V and 0 bases at J, with 10 bases in the middle. Under the authors' procedure: It was from CDR3 differences across clinicopathological groups that a distant-metastasis classifier for papillary thyroid cancer was built. MiXCR re-clonotyped the PCR reads for TCRdb. The authors' filters were not applied to this entry. The sample carries tens of thousands of clones, about 24% recorded once. This clone is labeled medium-sized (0.01 to 0.1%). The antigen is unknown. Until they underwent thyroid surgery, no patient had received any treatment.

Sequencing was carried out using tumor tissue. This chain uses TRBV2 with TRBJ2-1; possible D gene TRBD2, 5 bases. The sequence came from a male donor with papillary thyroid cancer or a benign thyroid nodule (not recorded which). Some clones in this sample may be carry-over from other donors' samples. CDR3 protein: CASSVGGYSYNEQFF. The CDR3, as DNA: TGTGCCAGCAGTGTGGGCGGGTACTCCTACAATGAGCAGTTCTTC.